What follows are 14 T cell receptor beta chains derived from one specimen sequenced in a study of response to subunit inactivated influenza vaccine. TCRdb reprocessed the RT-PCR reads via MiXCR and lists one record per CDR3 protein. Of 710,000 or so distinct CDR3 sequences detected, 15% to 18% appear once; the ten largest clones hold around a tenth. Sequenced here: PBMCs from blood, sampled about 11 days after vaccination. All receptors derive from a man in his forties or fifties who received an inactivated influenza vaccine.

The V call is TRBV5-8, the J call TRBJ2-7; no clear D. The CDR3 spans 14 residues. Germline V gene lookup returns CDR1 SGHTS and CDR2 YDEGEE. V lost 4 bases and J lost 6, with 17 bases in between. Here the CDR3 reads CASSPGPGAPEQYF. For the CDR3, the DNA is TGTGCCAGCAGCCCCGGGCCAGGCGCACCCGAGCAGTACTTC.

This clonotype has a count of ten or more. The chain couples TRBV27 to TRBJ2-7, with D maybe TRBD1 (6 bases). Germline V CDR1 and CDR2: MNHEY, SMNVEV (reference sequence). Trimming took off 9 bases at V and 1 base at J, with 19 bases between the two ends. The CDR3 is 15 amino acids. The CDR3, as DNA: TGTGCCAGACCCCACGGGGACACACATTCCTACGAGCAGTACTTC. Residues: CARPHGDTHSYEQYF.

This clonotype was found a few times. The chain employs TRBV29-1 and TRBJ2-5, with 8 positions matching TRBD1. V was clipped by 6 bases and J by 3 bases; unmatched bases: 6. This CDR3 contains 13 residues. The germline V gene encodes CDR1 SQVTM and CDR2 ANQGSEA. CDR3 in amino acids: CSVEDRAKETQYF. The CDR3 nucleotides read TGCAGCGTCGAGGACAGGGCGAAAGAGACCCAGTACTTC.

This clonotype was observed a few times. The genes are TRBV15 and TRBJ2-5; TRBD1 is a possible D gene (5 bases). Germline CDR1 reads LNHNV; CDR2 reads YYDKDF (reference sequence). This CDR3 comprises 16 residues. V lost 1 base and J lost 4, with 16 bases in between. The CDR3 spells CATSRVKAGPAETQYF. CDR3 sequence (DNA): TGTGCCACCAGCAGAGTTAAGGCAGGGCCGGCAGAGACCCAGTACTTC. The full variable domain, its missing parts supplied by reference TRBV15 and TRBJ2-5, is DAMVIQNPRYQVTQFGKPVTLSCSQTLNHNVMYWYQQKSSQAPKLLFHYYDKDFNNEADTPDNFQSRRPNTSFCFLDIRSPGLGDTAMYLCATSRVKAGPAETQYFGPGTRLLVL.

The chain uses TRBV12-3 or TRBV12-4 and TRBJ2-5; D is unresolved. The CDR3 has 12 amino acids. V dropped 5 bases and J dropped 4 bases, with 8 bases sitting between them. CDR3 sequence (DNA): TGTGCCAGCAGTATAACTATAGAGACCCAGTACTTC. Residues: CASSITIETQYF.

This clonotype has just a few counts. The V call is TRBV4-2, the J call TRBJ1-1; weak D call: TRBD1 (5 bases). V lost 0 bases and J 4 bases, leaving 9 bases between the germline ends. There are 14 residues in the CDR3. Germline assignment: CDR1 LGHNA and CDR2 YNFKEQ. The CDR3 DNA follows: TGTGCCAGCAGCCAAGAGGGGGTTGCCACTGAAGCTTTCTTT. As protein: CASSQEGVATEAFF.

This clonotype was observed a handful of times. The chain links TRBV29-1 to TRBJ2-7, with 9 bases that match TRBD1. CDR1 SQVTM and CDR2 ANQGSEA come from the germline V gene. The CDR3 totals 14 residues. V lost 5 bases, J lost 2 bases, and 7 bases stayed unmatched. The CDR3 loop is CSVKPGTGTYEQYF. In DNA form, the CDR3 reads TGCAGCGTTAAACCGGGGACAGGGACCTACGAGCAGTACTTC.

This clonotype was detected a few times. The DNA of the CDR3 is TGTGCCACCAGTGATTTGGGGGACTACTACAATGAGCAGTTCTTC. This sequence encodes CATSDLGDYYNEQFF. The gene calls are TRBV24-1 and TRBJ2-1; 7 bases match TRBD2. In germline, CDR1 is KGHDR, CDR2 SFDVKD. CDR3 length: 15 amino acids. V lost 0 bases and J lost 3; bases outside the gene matches: 1.

This clonotype showed up just a few times. The rearrangement uses TRBV4-1 and TRBJ1-1, with 7 bases lining up with TRBD1. J gave up 1 base and V 2 bases, and 7 bases lay outside the gene matches. Germline CDR1 MGHRA, CDR2 YSYEKL. The CDR3 runs 16 residues. The CDR3 is CASSQIPGQKNTEAFF. CDR3 nucleotide sequence: TGCGCCAGCAGCCAAATACCGGGACAGAAGAACACTGAAGCTTTCTTT.

The chain recombines TRBV20-1 with TRBJ2-3, with 9 bases matching TRBD2. From germline, CDR1 is DFQATT and CDR2 SNEGSKA (reference sequence). Trimming cost V 6 bases and J 1 base; bases outside gene matches: 20. CDR3 length: 19 residues. CDR3 loop: CSAVQETSGYGIGTDTQYF. CDR3 nucleotides: TGCAGTGCCGTCCAGGAGACTAGCGGCTACGGGATCGGCACAGATACGCAGTATTTT.

This clonotype was counted between two and nine times. V is TRBV3-1 and J is TRBJ2-7, with D possibly called TRBD1 or TRBD2 (6 bases each). Trimming pared 2 bases from V and 1 base from J, leaving 15 bases between. The CDR3 spans 16 residues. Germline CDR1 LGHDT, CDR2 YNNKEL (reference sequence). CDR3 nucleotides: TGTGCCAGCAGCCAACGCTCACGAGGGGGGTCCTACGAGCAGTACTTC. This translates into CASSQRSRGGSYEQYF.

This chain uses TRBV20-1 with TRBJ1-4; D is ambiguous. CDR1 and CDR2 (germline): DFQATT, SNEGSKA (reference sequence). With 6 bases removed from V and 8 bases from J, the gap between germline ends came to 19 bases. This CDR3 is built from 14 residues. The CDR3 region is CSATQLEGGEKLFF. The CDR3 region has the DNA TGCAGTGCCACGCAGTTGGAAGGAGGGGAAAAACTGTTTTTT.

The rearrangement links TRBV7-9 to TRBJ2-1; 8 positions match TRBD1. The germline gives CDR1 SEHNR, CDR2 FQNEAQ (reference sequence). V lost 5 bases and J lost 6; bases outside the gene matches: 9. The CDR3 is made up of 15 amino acids. The CDR3 nucleotides are TGTGCCAGCAGCCCTAGGACAGGGTCTCGCAATGAGCAGTTCTTC. Translating gives CASSPRTGSRNEQFF. Filled out from reference TRBV7-9 and TRBJ2-1, the complete variable domain reads DTGVSQNPRHKITKRGQNVTFRCDPISEHNRLYWYRQTLGQGPEFLTYFQNEAQLEKSRLLSDRFSAERPKGSFSTLEIQRTEQGDSAMYLCASSPRTGSRNEQFFGPGTRLTVL.

This clonotype was observed a single time. The chain recombines TRBV12-3 or TRBV12-4 with TRBJ2-1, with TRBD2 matching 8 bases. This CDR3 is built from 16 residues. V gave up 4 bases and J gave up 8 bases; unmatched junction bases: 13. The CDR3, as DNA: TGTGCCAGCAGTTCTATCCCGGCGGGGGGAAGGGATGAGCAGTTCTTC. Translation: CASSSIPAGGRDEQFF.